The source of this T cell receptor (beta chain) is a study of breast tumors, draining lymph nodes, adjacent tissues. The V gene end was trimmed by 4 bases and the J gene end by 1 base; junction bases not matched to a gene: 4. Germline CDR1 is MNHNY and CDR2 is SVGAGI (reference sequence). The CDR3 contains 15 residues. TCRdb re-analysed the multiplex PCR reads in MiXCR, keeping a single row per CDR3 protein. The table records 15,000 to 20,000 distinct CDR3 sequences, 55% to 75% of them present only once. By proportion, this clonotype is medium-sized. Its antigen remains unidentified. Study results and limitations: Data fit most tumor T cells coming from lymph node, expanding in tumor. Tumor T cell lymph node origin was a supported hypothesis, not proven. Luminal-like breast cancer showed significantly higher tumor–nontumor repertoire similarity than basal-like.

The gene calls are TRBV6-6 and TRBJ2-7; 10 bases are a match to TRBD1. Source material: tumor-adjacent breast tissue. This TCR was sampled from a female donor with breast cancer. Some clones in this sample may be carry-over from other donors' samples. The CDR3 DNA sequence: TGTGCCAGCAGTTCGGGACAGGGGTTTTCCTACGAGCAGTACTTC. Translation: CASSSGQGFSYEQYF.